A selection of T cell receptor beta chains follows, all from one sample in a study of cytomegalovirus exposure and HLA in healthy donors. Clones were read by immunoSEQ multiplex PCR, and TCRdb kept only the in-frame ones, dropping some. The table lists 100,000 or so clones, approximately 11% of them singletons. The sequencing input was PBMCs. These receptors all stem from a man in his forties in good health and CMV-seropositive. CDR3s include the opening cysteine and the closing phenylalanine or tryptophan. A D gene is named only where the DNA matches it firmly. Not all rows give a size; the values are once, few, many and, for expanded clones, a class.

len,abundance,j_gene,v_gene,d_gene,CDR3nt,CDR3aa
15,-,TRBJ2-3,TRBV7-9,TRBD2,TGTGCCAGCAGCGTAACTAGCGGGAGCACAGATACGCAGTATTTT,CASSVTSGSTDTQYF
11,few,TRBJ2-7,TRBV5-4,-,TGTGCCAGCAGCTTGGGCACTAGGAAGTACTTC,CASSLGTRKYF
16,-,TRBJ1-1,TRBV30,-,TGTGCCTGGAGTGTACTGCGGGCCCCTGGAATAAGGGAAGCTTTCTTT,CAWSVLRAPGIREAFF
14,few,TRBJ2-7,TRBV11-2,TRBD2,TGTGCCAGCAGCCCCGGGACTAGCACTGCCGAGCAGTACTTC,CASSPGTSTAEQYF
15,few,TRBJ1-1,TRBV5-6,-,TGTGCCAGCAGCTTGCCAGGGTCCATGAACACTGAAGCTTTCTTT,CASSLPGSMNTEAFF
14,-,TRBJ1-2,TRBV25-1,TRBD1,TGTGCCAGCAGTGAAACAGGGGGCGCGTATGGCTACACCTTC,CASSETGGAYGYTF
15,few,TRBJ2-1,TRBV6-1,-,TGTGCCAGCAGTGAAACAGGGAGCTCCTACAATGAGCAGTTCTTC,CASSETGSSYNEQFF
15,few,TRBJ2-7,TRBV5-1,-,TGCGCCAGCAGCTTGGGGGGGACTTCCTCCTTAGAGCAGTACTTC,CASSLGGTSSLEQYF
18,few,TRBJ2-3,TRBV13,-,TGTGCCAGCAGCCTCCGGGGTTCCGGGAGAGTACGCACAGATACGCAGTATTTT,CASSLRGSGRVRTDTQYF
15,-,TRBJ1-2,TRBV5-1,TRBD1,TGCGCCAGCAGCCCCCTGGCAGGGGGCTTCGAGGGCTACACCTTC,CASSPLAGGFEGYTF
19,-,TRBJ2-2,TRBV5-4,TRBD2,TGTGCCAGCAGCTTGGCCCCTAGCGGTTTACTACAGAACACCGGGGAGCTGTTTTTT,CASSLAPSGLLQNTGELFF
13,-,TRBJ2-5,TRBV6-6,TRBD2,TGTGCCAGTGGGCGGGAGGATGGAGAGACCCAGTACTTC,CASGREDGETQYF
18,-,TRBJ1-5,TRBV5-8,TRBD1,TGTGCCAGCAGCTACACAGGGGCGGGGTTGGATAGCAATCAGCCCCAGCATTTT,CASSYTGAGLDSNQPQHF
18,few,TRBJ2-1,TRBV19,-,TGTGCCAGTAGTTTATTAAGGGGCGCACGCAGCTCCTACAATGAGCAGTTCTTC,CASSLLRGARSSYNEQFF
14,-,TRBJ1-5,TRBV11-2,-,TGTGCCAGCAGCGCACAAAATAGCAATCAGCCCCAGCATTTT,CASSAQNSNQPQHF
17,-,TRBJ2-3,TRBV11-2,-,TGTGCCAGCAGCTTAGACTGGGACACAGCTAGCACAGATACGCAGTATTTT,CASSLDWDTASTDTQYF
13,few,TRBJ2-1,TRBV16,-,TGTGCCAGCAGCCAAAGTTACTCCAATGAGCAGTTCTTC,CASSQSYSNEQFF
15,-,TRBJ2-2,TRBV19,TRBD1,TGTGCCAGTAGCCGGGACAGGGGGCCCACCGGGGAGCTGTTTTTT,CASSRDRGPTGELFF
11,-,TRBJ2-5,TRBV6-1,TRBD1,TGTGCCAGCAGTGAAACACAGGGGCCTGACTTC,CASSETQGPDF
14,-,TRBJ1-2,TRBV9,-,TGTGCCAGCAGCGTAGGAACAGCAGTCTATGGCTACACCTTC,CASSVGTAVYGYTF
14,-,TRBJ1-1,TRBV6-5,TRBD1,TGTGCCAGCAGCGGAGGGGGCTTGAACACTGAAGCTTTCTTT,CASSGGGLNTEAFF
15,-,TRBJ1-1,TRBV25-1,TRBD1,TGTGCCAGCAGTGACCGACAGGGGTGGTACACTGAAGCTTTCTTT,CASSDRQGWYTEAFF
15,few,TRBJ1-4,TRBV6-6,TRBD1,TGTGCCAGCAGTTACCACGGGAGGGACAGTGAAAAACTGTTTTTT,CASSYHGRDSEKLFF
14,few,TRBJ1-4,TRBV5-8,TRBD1,TGTGCCAGCAGCCGACGACAGGGAGGTGAAAAACTGTTTTTT,CASSRRQGGEKLFF
18,-,TRBJ2-3,TRBV5-5,TRBD2,TGTGCCAGCAGCTTGAGAGGGTCGGCGGGAGGGATCACAGATACGCAGTATTTT,CASSLRGSAGGITDTQYF
15,few,TRBJ2-7,TRBV4-3,-,TGCGCCAGCAGCCAGTACCGGGAAACGTCCTACGAGCAGTACTTC,CASSQYRETSYEQYF
13,-,TRBJ1-2,TRBV11-2,TRBD1,TGTGCCAGCACCCTGGGACAGATGGTAGGCTACACCTTC,CASTLGQMVGYTF
12,few,TRBJ2-1,TRBV5-1,TRBD2,TGCGCCAGCGGGGGACTATTGGGTGAGCAGTTCTTC,CASGGLLGEQFF
16,-,TRBJ2-2,TRBV5-6,TRBD2,TGTGCCAGCAGCCGCATACCGGGAGGGCCTACCGGGGAGCTGTTTTTT,CASSRIPGGPTGELFF
14,many,TRBJ2-7,TRBV5-1,-,TGCGCCAGCAGCACAGGATTGACGTCCGGGGAGCAGTACTTC,CASSTGLTSGEQYF
16,-,TRBJ2-6,TRBV28,-,TGTGCCAGCACCCCGGGTTCGTTCTCTGGGGCCAACGTCCTGACTTTC,CASTPGSFSGANVLTF
14,few,TRBJ2-1,TRBV2,TRBD2,TGTGCCAGCATGCGGGAGGGCCTTGGAAATGAGCAGTTCTTC,CASMREGLGNEQFF
14,few,TRBJ2-3,TRBV2,TRBD1,TGTGCCAGCAGTGAACAGGGGGCAGGGGATACGCAGTATTTT,CASSEQGAGDTQYF
15,few,TRBJ2-1,TRBV6-5,TRBD2,TGTGCCAGCAGTCTAGCGGGAGTCATCTACAATGAGCAGTTCTTC,CASSLAGVIYNEQFF
15,few,TRBJ2-1,TRBV15,-,TGTGCCACCAGCAGCACGGCGGGAAGCTACAATGAGCAGTTCTTC,CATSSTAGSYNEQFF
15,-,TRBJ2-7,TRBV27,-,TGTGCCAGCAGTTTAATGGACAGCAGCTCCTACGAGCAGTACTTC,CASSLMDSSSYEQYF
15,-,TRBJ2-7,TRBV5-6,TRBD2,TGTGCCAGCAGCTTGAAAGCGGGAGTTTCCTACGAGCAGTACTTC,CASSLKAGVSYEQYF
13,few,TRBJ2-7,TRBV11-2,-,TGTGCCAGCAGCTTATTTCAGGGGTGGGAGCAGTACTTC,CASSLFQGWEQYF
11,-,TRBJ2-7,TRBV7-9,-,TGTGCCAGCGCCGCGGGCTACGAGCAGTACTTC,CASAAGYEQYF
16,-,TRBJ2-4,TRBV6-5,-,TGTGCCAGCAGTTACTCGGTAGGACTAGCCAAAAACATTCAGTACTTC,CASSYSVGLAKNIQYF
15,few,TRBJ1-1,TRBV4-3,-,TGCGCCAGCAGCCAAGATGAGGGGGTTGACACTGAAGCTTTCTTT,CASSQDEGVDTEAFF
13,-,TRBJ2-7,TRBV30,-,TGTGCCTGGAGTGTGGACAACGGCTACGAGCAGTACTTC,CAWSVDNGYEQYF
14,few,TRBJ2-1,TRBV5-6,-,TGTGCCAGCACCCACAGGTCATTCTACAATGAGCAGTTCTTC,CASTHRSFYNEQFF
15,medium-sized,TRBJ2-7,TRBV4-3,TRBD1,TGCGCCAGCAGCCAAGACGGGACAGGAAACTACGAGCAGTACTTC,CASSQDGTGNYEQYF
14,few,TRBJ2-7,TRBV7-2,-,TGTGCCAGCAGCCGAAGCTCTCAGGGCTACGAGCAGTACTTC,CASSRSSQGYEQYF
13,-,TRBJ2-1,TRBV6-6,TRBD1,TGTGCCAGTTCGGGACAGGGGAACAATGAGCAGTTCTTC,CASSGQGNNEQFF
15,-,TRBJ1-3,TRBV6-5,TRBD1,TGTGCCAGCCAAACAGGGGGCGCGGGTGGAAACACCATATATTTT,CASQTGGAGGNTIYF
16,few,TRBJ2-1,TRBV7-6,-,TGTGCCAGCAGCTTAGAAAGGGGAGGATACCCGAATGAGCAGTTCTTC,CASSLERGGYPNEQFF
16,few,TRBJ1-2,TRBV5-6,TRBD1,TGTGCCAGCAGCTTGGCCCCAACAGGGGGCGCAAATGGCTACACCTTC,CASSLAPTGGANGYTF
14,-,TRBJ1-5,TRBV30,-,TGTGCCTGGAGTGTACTTACAGATAATCAGCCCCAGCATTTT,CAWSVLTDNQPQHF
13,few,TRBJ2-5,TRBV7-3,TRBD1,TGTGCCAGCAGCCGGGACAGCCAAGAGACCCAGTACTTC,CASSRDSQETQYF
17,-,TRBJ2-5,TRBV10-3,TRBD1,TGTGCCATCAGTGAGTCCCCCGGGACAGGGGCTCAAGAGACCCAGTACTTC,CAISESPGTGAQETQYF
15,-,TRBJ2-5,TRBV19,TRBD2,TGTGCCAGTAGTATAGGGACTAGCGGGAGGGAGACCCAGTACTTC,CASSIGTSGRETQYF
18,few,TRBJ2-1,TRBV2,TRBD2,TGTGCCAGCAGGGATGCCTCCGGGACTAGCGGGAGCAAAGGTGAGCAGTTCTTC,CASRDASGTSGSKGEQFF
16,-,TRBJ2-7,TRBV6-5,TRBD2,TGTGCCAGCAGTTACGGGTTGGCGGGAGGGATCCACGAGCAGTACTTC,CASSYGLAGGIHEQYF
16,few,TRBJ2-3,TRBV5-1,TRBD2,TGCGCCAGCAGCTTGAATCTAGCGGGAGATACAGATACGCAGTATTTT,CASSLNLAGDTDTQYF
11,-,TRBJ1-1,TRBV19,-,TGTGCCAGTAGTATGGGCAGGGAAGCTTTCTTT,CASSMGREAFF
17,few,TRBJ2-1,TRBV5-1,TRBD2,TGCGCCAGCAGCTTGGGACTAGCGGGAGATTTGAGCCATGAGCAGTTCTTC,CASSLGLAGDLSHEQFF